This TCR beta chain was recovered during a study of blood T cell repertoires in COVID-19. Study information: Sample material is recorded as cDNA or gDNA derived from T cells, B-cell-depleted T cells, or PBMCs.

Study processing details: Reference gene primer amplification gave nucleated cell count estimates. Using immunoSEQ multiplex PCR, the repertoire was profiled, and TCRdb retains in-frame clones only, with some absent. For V, J and clone size, that table is used; D and trimming come from the DNA. Of about 180,000 clones listed, about 89% are singletons. The CDR3 is 17 residues long. CDR1 is SEHNR and CDR2 is FQNEAQ in the germline V gene (reference sequence). V dropped 8 bases and J dropped 2 bases, with 21 bases sitting between them. V is TRBV7-9 and J is TRBJ2-2; D possibly corresponds to TRBD2 (7 bases). This TCR derives from a man younger than 35 who had recovered from COVID-19. Material for sequencing was peripheral blood. CDR3 amino acids: CASGGARDPLNTGELFF. Here the CDR3 DNA reads TGTGCCAGCGGGGGGGCGCGGGATCCCCTCAACACCGGGGAGCTGTTTTTT.